One and the same sample provided the 24 T cell receptor beta chains below, sequenced in a study of memory CD8 T cells in hepatitis C reinfection. The protocol was immunoSEQ multiplex PCR, while the TCRdb copy is restricted to in-frame clones and leaves out a portion. The sample includes 50,000 or so clones, around 92% of them seen just once. The sample's time point: pre-reinfection, 55 to 20 weeks before reinfection detection. No in vitro expansion preceded TCR sequencing of the sorted cells. Sample: naive CD8+ T cells sorted from blood. The source is a man aged 18 to 29 with hepatitis C virus infection.

This clone was seen more than once but under ten times. The rearrangement joins TRBV6-1 to TRBJ1-2; D unresolved. Trimming took 3 bases from V and 2 from J, leaving 13 bases between them. The germline V gene has CDR1 MNHNS and CDR2 SASEGT. The CDR3 has 15 residues. CDR3 amino acids: CASSEVGGLNYGYTF. The CDR3 bases are TGTGCCAGCAGTGAGGTGGGAGGTTTAAACTATGGCTACACCTTC.

The chain links TRBV19 to TRBJ1-5; the match to TRBD1 covers 8 bases. The V gene end was trimmed by 5 bases and the J gene end by 4 bases; junction bases not matched to a gene: 7. Per germline, CDR1 LNHDA and CDR2 SQIVND (reference sequence). The CDR3 has 15 residues. The DNA of the CDR3 is TGTGCCAGTAGTCTTGGACAGGGTGGGAATCAGCCCCAGCATTTT. Its translation is CASSLGQGGNQPQHF. The variable domain in full, completed from reference TRBV19 and TRBJ1-5, reads DGGITQSPKYLFRKEGQNVTLSCEQNLNHDAMYWYRQDPGQGLRLIYYSQIVNDFQKGDIAEGYSVSREKKESFPLTVTSAQKNPTAFYLCASSLGQGGNQPQHFGDGTRLSIL.

The chain couples TRBV27 to TRBJ1-2; TRBD1 aligns across 7 bases. CDR1 is MNHEY and CDR2 is SMNVEV in the germline V gene (reference sequence). The CDR3 totals 14 residues. The ends lost 5 bases at V and 2 bases at J; junction bases unmatched: 5. CDR3 DNA sequence: TGTGCCAGCAGTCTGGACAGGAAAAACTATGGCTACACCTTC. Amino acids: CASSLDRKNYGYTF.

This chain links TRBV30 with TRBJ1-5; D may be TRBD1 (5 bases). The CDR3 length is 13 residues. V was pared by 5 bases and J by 9 bases, with 17 bases between. Germline CDR1 and CDR2: GTSNPN and SVGIG (reference sequence). DNA for the CDR3: TGTGCCTGGGAGAGACGGACAAGGACGCCCCAGCATTTT. It yields the protein CAWERRTRTPQHF.

The rearrangement links TRBV7-8 to TRBJ2-7; D perhaps matches TRBD1 (6 bases). Germline V lookup: CDR1 SGHVS, CDR2 FQNEAQ. The length of the CDR3 is 15 residues. The V and J ends lost 4 bases and 2 bases respectively, with 15 bases between them. The CDR3 DNA sequence: TGTGCCAGCAGCTCACCGGGACACACGACCTACGAGCAGTACGTC. This encodes CASSSPGHTTYEQYV.

The chain has TRBV7-9 and TRBJ2-1, with D tentatively TRBD1 (6 bases). V was shortened by 4 bases and J by 3 bases, with 10 bases between the two germline ends. Germline CDR1 is SEHNR and CDR2 is FQNEAQ (reference sequence). This CDR3 region has 14 residues. In nucleotides, the CDR3 is TGTGCCAGCAGCTCCGGGACAAGCTACAATGAGCAGTTCTTC. This translates into CASSSGTSYNEQFF.

CDR3 DNA: TGTGCCAGCAGTGAATGGGGGGACAGCGGATCCTATGGCTACACCTTC. This translates into CASSEWGDSGSYGYTF. This chain joins TRBV6-1 and TRBJ1-2; TRBD1 matches 7 bases. V trimming: 2 bases; J trimming: 4 bases; junction bases outside the gene matches: 10. Germline V CDR1 and CDR2: MNHNS, SASEGT. This CDR3 spans 16 amino acids.

This chain uses TRBV10-2 with TRBJ2-3; 9 bases agree with TRBD2. CDR1 and CDR2 (germline): WSHSY, SAAADI. CDR3 length: 14 amino acids. V shed 4 bases, J shed 2 bases, and the junction held 1 base outside the gene matches. CDR3 loop: CASSGGGDTDTQYF. Written as DNA, the CDR3 is TGCGCCAGCAGTGGCGGGGGGGACACAGATACGCAGTATTTT.

This clone was observed a single time. The genes are TRBV28 and TRBJ2-3; 8 nucleotides agree with TRBD2. Germline V gene sequence: CDR1 MDHEN, CDR2 SYDVKM. The V gene end was trimmed by 5 bases and the J gene end by 6 bases; junction bases not matched to a gene: 13. CDR3 size: 16 residues. The CDR3 region has the DNA TGTGCCAGCAGTCTCCCCCCGGGAGCGGGAGTGGATACGCAGTATTTT. It specifies CASSLPPGAGVDTQYF.

The chain combines TRBV7-2 with TRBJ2-7; D is possibly TRBD2 (5 bases). The CDR3 runs 14 residues. V lost 5 bases and J lost 4, with 15 bases in between. The germline V gene has CDR1 SGHTA and CDR2 FQGNSA. The CDR3 is CASSPSRESYEQYV. CDR3 coding DNA: TGTGCCAGCAGCCCCAGTCGGGAAAGTTACGAGCAGTACGTC.

This CDR3 reads CSVAGGDTEAFF. The CDR3 bases are TGCAGCGTCGCAGGGGGAGACACTGAAGCTTTCTTT. The chain uses TRBV29-1 and TRBJ1-1; 7 nucleotides line up with TRBD1. The CDR3 totals 12 residues. J was trimmed by 3 bases and V by 6 bases; bases with no gene match: 4. The V gene's germline CDR1 is SQVTM and CDR2 ANQGSEA.

The V and J genes are TRBV11-3 and TRBJ2-3; 11 bases align to TRBD1. Germline V gene lookup returns CDR1 SGHNT and CDR2 YENEEA. V dropped 5 bases and J dropped 3; count of bases not matched to a gene: 13. CDR3 length equals 18 residues. DNA for the CDR3: TGTGCCAGCAGCCCGGGGTCGGGACAGGGGGGGCGTACAGATACGCAGTATTTT. This codes for CASSPGSGQGGRTDTQYF.

This clone was found a few times. The chain employs TRBV6-5 and TRBJ1-4, with D tentatively TRBD1 (5 bases). This CDR3 is 12 amino acids long. CDR1 and CDR2 from the germline V gene are MNHEY and SVGAGI. Trimming shortened V by 5 bases and J by 8 bases, and 9 bases separated the two germline ends. The CDR3 loop reads CASSHGGEKLFF. The CDR3 DNA reads TGTGCCAGCAGTCATGGGGGGGAAAAACTGTTTTTT.

The genes are TRBV4-1 and TRBJ2-1; 12 bases fit TRBD1. Germline lookup yields CDR1 MGHRA and CDR2 YSYEKL. CDR3 size: 14 residues. The V and J ends lost 7 bases and 9 bases, in that order; junction bases with no gene match: 7. CDR3 sequence (DNA): TGCGCCAGCACCTCCGGGACAGGGGGCTTTGAGCAGTTCTTC. It is translated as CASTSGTGGFEQFF.

The rearrangement joins TRBV4-1 to TRBJ2-1; 9 bases line up with TRBD2. Per germline, CDR1 MGHRA and CDR2 YSYEKL. CDR3 length: 15 residues. V shed 4 bases and J 9 bases; nucleotides not matched to a gene: 10. The CDR3 reads CASSRTGGGASEQFF. DNA for the CDR3: TGCGCCAGCAGCCGGACTGGCGGGGGGGCGTCTGAGCAGTTCTTC.

V usage is TRBV6-5 and J usage is TRBJ2-1; possible D gene TRBD2, 6 bases. The ends were cut back, 2 bases at V and 7 bases at J, with 12 bases in the middle. The CDR3 runs to 14 residues. CDR1 and CDR2 (germline): MNHEY, SVGAGI. CDR3 bases: TGTGCCAGCAGTTACGGTCCTGGGGGGAATGAGCAGTTCTTC. Translating gives CASSYGPGGNEQFF.

The chain joins TRBV19 to TRBJ2-5; unclear D gene. The V and J ends lost 1 base and 3 bases respectively, with 9 bases between them. In germline, CDR1 is LNHDA, CDR2 SQIVND (reference sequence). The CDR3 is 14 amino acids. This chain's CDR3 is CASSIGHGEETQYF. The CDR3 region has the DNA TGTGCCAGTAGTATAGGTCACGGAGAAGAGACCCAGTACTTC.

The chain combines TRBV11-1 with TRBJ2-7; 13 positions agree with TRBD2. CDR1 and CDR2 from the germline V gene are SGHAT and FQDESV (reference sequence). The CDR3 extends over 16 amino acids. V dropped 4 bases and J dropped 1; count of bases not matched to a gene: 4. As DNA, the CDR3 is TGTGCCAGCAGCTCGCGGACTAGCGGGGGTTCCTACGAGCAGTACTTC. It encodes CASSSRTSGGSYEQYF.

This sequence joins TRBV7-2 and TRBJ2-3, with 9 bases aligning to TRBD1. The CDR3 is made up of 15 amino acids. V was pared by 5 bases and J by 5 bases, with 8 bases of the junction left unmatched. The germline gives CDR1 SGHTA, CDR2 FQGNSA. CDR3 in DNA: TGTGCCAGCAGCCCGGGACAGGGAGTGGAAGATACGCAGTATTTT. It codes for CASSPGQGVEDTQYF.

The V gene is TRBV30, the J gene TRBJ1-2, with 7 bases that match TRBD1. This CDR3 contains 15 residues. Per the germline V gene, CDR1 is GTSNPN and CDR2 is SVGIG (reference sequence). V lost 6 bases to trimming and J lost 5 bases; unmatched junction nucleotides: 15. CDR3 protein: CACLTDEGAIYGYTF. DNA for the CDR3: TGTGCCTGCCTTACGGACGAGGGGGCGATTTATGGCTACACCTTC.

The chain carries TRBV28 and TRBJ2-3, with 7 bases that match TRBD1. The CDR3 length is 14 residues. CDR1 is MDHEN, CDR2 SYDVKM, per germline. Trimming took 5 bases from V and 6 from J; bases not matched to a gene: 8. CDR3 sequence reads: CASSQGTVFDTQYF. CDR3 bases: TGTGCCAGCAGTCAAGGGACAGTATTCGATACGCAGTATTTT.

A few counts support this clone. The chain joins TRBV10-2 to TRBJ2-7; TRBD2 matches at 9 bases. The length of the CDR3 is 14 residues. Losses at the gene ends were 2 bases for V and 2 bases for J; bases not matched to a gene: 1. CDR1 is WSHSY, CDR2 SAAADI, per germline. Written as DNA, the CDR3 is TGCGCCAGCAGTGAGGCGGGAGGGCCCTACGAGCAGTACTTC. Protein: CASSEAGGPYEQYF.

The genes are TRBV6-5 and TRBJ1-2; TRBD1 matches at 8 bases. Germline CDR1 reads MNHEY; CDR2 reads SVGAGI. Trimming at V came to 2 bases and at J to 6 bases, leaving 8 bases not matched to a gene. This CDR3 spans 15 amino acids. Here the CDR3 reads CASSYLQGVGNGYTF. The CDR3 DNA sequence: TGTGCCAGCAGTTACCTACAGGGGGTTGGGAATGGCTACACCTTC.

This chain joins TRBV12-5 and TRBJ2-4; weak D call: TRBD1 (6 bases). The germline V and J ends were trimmed by 1 base and 6 bases, with 16 bases remaining between them. The CDR3 totals 16 residues. The germline CDR1 and CDR2 sequences are LGHNT and FRNRAP. The CDR3 here is CASGLGPQGTGNIQYF. The CDR3 DNA follows: TGTGCTAGTGGTTTGGGACCACAGGGAACAGGAAACATTCAGTACTTC.